Below are 5 T cell receptor beta chains sequenced from a single sample in a study of blood T cells in healthy people across ages. The second PCR ran about 6 to 11 cycles with a sample-barcoded 5' primer and J-beta primers. TCRdb fed the 5' RACE reads into MiXCR, producing one record per CDR3 protein. The data show about 930,000 distinct CDR3 sequences, with almost 30% seen just once and more than 8.5% held by the top ten. The data were also submitted as part of a second study, on T cells of mothers and their children.

Input material: blood. These receptors were obtained from a woman in her thirties or forties in good health.

This clonotype was seen ten or more times. The V gene is TRBV9, the J gene TRBJ1-2; D is ambiguous. CDR3 size: 12 residues. Germline V gene sequence: CDR1 SGDLS, CDR2 YYNGEE. Between the trimmed V and J ends, which lost 0 bases and 6 bases, there was a span of 6 bases. The CDR3 nucleotides are TGTGCCAGCAGCGTAGATGGGGATGGCTACACCTTC. This encodes CASSVDGDGYTF.

The chain links TRBV28 to TRBJ1-1; D gene unclear. V lost 3 bases to trimming and J lost 0 bases, with 14 bases between them. CDR3 length: 16 amino acids. Germline CDR1 reads MDHEN; CDR2 reads SYDVKM. The CDR3 spells CASSLRGRGMNTEAFF. The CDR3 bases are TGTGCCAGCAGTTTGCGAGGGCGCGGCATGAACACTGAAGCTTTCTTT.

This clonotype has just a few counts. The V call is TRBV20-1, the J call TRBJ2-2, with 8 bases matching TRBD1. CDR1 DFQATT and CDR2 SNEGSKA come from the germline V gene (reference sequence). V dropped 6 bases and J dropped 5; count of bases not matched to a gene: 8. The CDR3 covers 14 residues. CDR3 region: CSASGDRGTGELFF. The CDR3 nucleotides are TGCAGTGCAAGCGGTGACAGGGGAACCGGGGAGCTGTTTTTT.

This clonotype has a handful of counts. This chain connects TRBV5-6 to TRBJ1-1; TRBD1 matches 9 bases. Germline lookup yields CDR1 SGHDT and CDR2 YYEEEE. V shed 4 bases, J shed 0 bases, and the junction held 7 bases outside the gene matches. This CDR3 contains 16 residues. CDR3 nucleotides: TGTGCCAGCAGCCTAGGGACAGGGCATATGAACACTGAAGCTTTCTTT. It is translated as CASSLGTGHMNTEAFF.

The chain couples TRBV5-1 to TRBJ1-1; 8 bases are shared with TRBD1. The trim removed 0 bases at V and 4 bases at J, leaving 8 bases unmatched. CDR3 length equals 16 residues. Looked up from germline, CDR1 is SGHRS and CDR2 is YFSETQ. This CDR3 is CASSLVPGGSVTEAFF. Here the CDR3 DNA reads TGCGCCAGCAGCTTGGTTCCAGGGGGCTCAGTCACTGAAGCTTTCTTT. The variable domain in full, completed from reference TRBV5-1 and TRBJ1-1, reads KAGVTQTPRYLIKTRGQQVTLSCSPISGHRSVSWYQQTPGQGLQFLFEYFSETQRNKGNFPGRFSGRQFSNSRSEMNVSTLELGDSALYLCASSLVPGGSVTEAFFGQGTRLTVV.